This TCR beta chain appears in the sequencing data of a study of B cell selection in AIRE deficiency. Clones were sequenced by immunoSEQ multiplex PCR, and TCRdb holds only the in-frame ones, with some missing. The table records roughly 18,000 clones, 85% to 95% of them present only once. Sorted regulatory T cells were CD4-positive, CD25-high and CD127-low or negative. Material: CD4+CD25+ Tregs sorted from PBMCs. This clonotype was sampled from a human donor in good health.

The CDR3 DNA reads as TGCGCCAGCAGCTTGAGGGCGCGAGCGGTCAAAAACATTCAGTACTTC. This gives the protein CASSLRARAVKNIQYF. The chain uses TRBV5-1 and TRBJ2-4; tentative D call: TRBD2 (5 bases). Germline V gene lookup returns CDR1 SGHRS and CDR2 YFSETQ. There are 16 residues in the CDR3. Trimming cost V 1 base and J 3 bases, with 14 bases left between them.